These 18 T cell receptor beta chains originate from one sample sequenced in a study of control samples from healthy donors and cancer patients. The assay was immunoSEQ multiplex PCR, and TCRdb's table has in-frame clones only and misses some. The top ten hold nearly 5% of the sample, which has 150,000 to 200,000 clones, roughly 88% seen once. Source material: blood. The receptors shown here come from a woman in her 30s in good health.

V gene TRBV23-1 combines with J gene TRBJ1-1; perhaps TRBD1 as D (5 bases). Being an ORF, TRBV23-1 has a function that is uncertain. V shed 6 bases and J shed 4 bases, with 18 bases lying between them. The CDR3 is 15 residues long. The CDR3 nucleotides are TGCGCCAGCAGACCAAGGATAACAGGAGGCACTGAAGCTTTCTTT. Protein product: CASRPRITGGTEAFF.

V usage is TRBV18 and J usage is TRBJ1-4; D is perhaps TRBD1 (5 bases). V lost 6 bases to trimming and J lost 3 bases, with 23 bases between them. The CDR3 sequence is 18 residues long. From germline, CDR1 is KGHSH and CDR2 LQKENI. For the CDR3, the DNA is TGTGCCAGCTCGGCAATGGGGCGGGGCGAGGGGCCTAATGAAAAACTGTTTTTT. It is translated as CASSAMGRGEGPNEKLFF.

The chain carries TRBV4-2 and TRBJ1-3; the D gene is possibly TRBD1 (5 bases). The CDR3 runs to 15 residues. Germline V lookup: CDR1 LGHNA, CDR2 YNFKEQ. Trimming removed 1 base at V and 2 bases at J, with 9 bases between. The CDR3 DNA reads TGTGCCAGCAGCCAAGTGTCGACAGCTGGAAACACCATATATTTT. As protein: CASSQVSTAGNTIYF.

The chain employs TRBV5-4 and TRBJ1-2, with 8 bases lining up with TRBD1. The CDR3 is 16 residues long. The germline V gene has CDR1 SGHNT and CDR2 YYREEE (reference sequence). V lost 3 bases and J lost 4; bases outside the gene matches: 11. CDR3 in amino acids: CASSSLDRVSLYGYTF. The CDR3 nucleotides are TGTGCCAGCAGCTCACTGGACAGGGTGTCCCTCTATGGCTACACCTTC. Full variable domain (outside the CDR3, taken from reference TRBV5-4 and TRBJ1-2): ETGVTQSPTHLIKTRGQQVTLRCSSQSGHNTVSWYQQALGQGPQFIFQYYREEENGRGNFPPRFSGLQFPNYSSELNVNALELDDSALYLCASSSLDRVSLYGYTFGSGTRLTVV.

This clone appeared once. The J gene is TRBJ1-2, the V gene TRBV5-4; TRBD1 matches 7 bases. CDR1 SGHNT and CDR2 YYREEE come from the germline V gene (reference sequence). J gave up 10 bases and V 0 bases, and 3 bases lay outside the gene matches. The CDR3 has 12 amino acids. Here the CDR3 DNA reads TGTGCCAGCAGCTTGGACAGGGGACCCTACACCTTC. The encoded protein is CASSLDRGPYTF.

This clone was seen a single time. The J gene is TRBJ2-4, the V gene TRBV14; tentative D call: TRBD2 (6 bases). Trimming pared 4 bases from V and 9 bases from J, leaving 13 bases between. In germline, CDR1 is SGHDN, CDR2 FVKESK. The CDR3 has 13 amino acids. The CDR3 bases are TGTGCCAGCAGCCCCGGAGGGCCAGGCATTCAGTACTTC. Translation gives CASSPGGPGIQYF.

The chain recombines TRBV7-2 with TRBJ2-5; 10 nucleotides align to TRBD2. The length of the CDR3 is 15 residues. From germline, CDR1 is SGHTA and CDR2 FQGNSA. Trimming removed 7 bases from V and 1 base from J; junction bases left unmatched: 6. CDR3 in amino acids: CASNNGLAAQETQYF. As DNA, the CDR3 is TGTGCCAGCAACAATGGACTAGCGGCCCAAGAGACCCAGTACTTC. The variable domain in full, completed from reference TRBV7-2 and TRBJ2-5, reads GAGVSQSPSNKVTEKGKDVELRCDPISGHTALYWYRQSLGQGLEFLIYFQGNSAPDKSGLPSDRFSAERTGGSVSTLTIQRTQQEDSAVYLCASNNGLAAQETQYFGPGTRLLVL.

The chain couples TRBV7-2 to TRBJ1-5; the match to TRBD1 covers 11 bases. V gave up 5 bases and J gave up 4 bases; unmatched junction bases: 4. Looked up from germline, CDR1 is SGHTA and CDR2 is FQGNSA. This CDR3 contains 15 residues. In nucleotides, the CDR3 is TGTGCCAGCAGCCACGGGACAGGGGGGAATCAGCCCCAGCATTTT. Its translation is CASSHGTGGNQPQHF.

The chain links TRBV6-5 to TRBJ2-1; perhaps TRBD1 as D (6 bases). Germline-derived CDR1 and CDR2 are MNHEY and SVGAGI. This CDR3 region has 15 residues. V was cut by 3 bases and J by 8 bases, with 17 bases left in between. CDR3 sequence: CASSYVGAPLDEQFF. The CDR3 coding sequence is TGTGCCAGCAGTTATGTGGGGGCCCCGTTGGATGAGCAGTTCTTC.

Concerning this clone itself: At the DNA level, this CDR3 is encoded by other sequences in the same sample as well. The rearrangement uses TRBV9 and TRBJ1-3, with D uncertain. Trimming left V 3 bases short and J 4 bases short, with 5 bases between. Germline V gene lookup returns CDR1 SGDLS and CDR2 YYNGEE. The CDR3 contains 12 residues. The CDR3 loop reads CASSGTGNTIYF. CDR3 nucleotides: TGTGCCAGCAGCGGTACCGGAAACACCATATATTTT.

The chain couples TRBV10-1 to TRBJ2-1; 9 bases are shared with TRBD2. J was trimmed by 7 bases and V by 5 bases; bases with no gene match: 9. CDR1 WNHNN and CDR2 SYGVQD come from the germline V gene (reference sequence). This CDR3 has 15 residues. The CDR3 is CASSRAGGPLNEQFF. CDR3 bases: TGCGCCAGCAGTCGCGCGGGAGGGCCTTTAAATGAGCAGTTCTTC.

CDR3 sequence reads: CAWEPGLAGGTDTQYF. As DNA, the CDR3 is TGTGCCTGGGAGCCTGGACTAGCGGGGGGCACAGATACGCAGTATTTT. The chain recombines TRBV30 with TRBJ2-3, with 13 bases that match TRBD2. V was pared by 5 bases and J by 1 base, with 6 bases of the junction left unmatched. The CDR3 consists of 16 residues. In germline, CDR1 is GTSNPN, CDR2 SVGIG (reference sequence).

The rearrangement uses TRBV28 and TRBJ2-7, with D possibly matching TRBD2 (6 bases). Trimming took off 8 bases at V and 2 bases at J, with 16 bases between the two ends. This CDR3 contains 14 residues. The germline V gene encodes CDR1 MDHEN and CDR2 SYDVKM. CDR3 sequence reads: CASEPSRGAYEQYF. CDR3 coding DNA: TGTGCCAGCGAACCGTCGCGGGGTGCCTACGAGCAGTACTTC.

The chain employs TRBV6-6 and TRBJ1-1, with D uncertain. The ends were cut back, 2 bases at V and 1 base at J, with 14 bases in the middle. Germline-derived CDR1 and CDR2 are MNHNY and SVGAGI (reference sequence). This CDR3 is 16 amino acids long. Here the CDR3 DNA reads TGTGCCAGCAGTTACACAAGCCGGACTCGGAACACTGAAGCTTTCTTT. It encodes CASSYTSRTRNTEAFF.

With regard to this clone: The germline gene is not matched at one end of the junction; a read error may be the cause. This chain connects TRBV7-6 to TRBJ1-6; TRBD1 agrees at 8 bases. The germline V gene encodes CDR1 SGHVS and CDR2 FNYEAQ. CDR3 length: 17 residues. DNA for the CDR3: TGTGCCAGCAGCTTAGAGACAGGGGCCTCCAATAATTCACCCCTCCACTTT. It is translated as CASSLETGASNNSPLHF. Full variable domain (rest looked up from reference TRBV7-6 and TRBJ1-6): GAGVSQSPRYKVTKRGQDVALRCDPISGHVSLYWYRQALGQGPEFLTYFNYEAQQDKSGLPNDRFSAERPEGSISTLTIQRTEQRDSAMYRCASSLETGASNNSPLHFGNGTRLTVT.

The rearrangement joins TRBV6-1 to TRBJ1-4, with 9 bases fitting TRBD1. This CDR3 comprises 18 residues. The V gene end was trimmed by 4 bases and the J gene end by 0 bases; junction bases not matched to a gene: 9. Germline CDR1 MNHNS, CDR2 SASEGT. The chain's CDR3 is CASSAGDRAIATNEKLFF. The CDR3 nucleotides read TGTGCCAGCAGTGCCGGGGACAGGGCCATTGCAACTAATGAAAAACTGTTTTTT.

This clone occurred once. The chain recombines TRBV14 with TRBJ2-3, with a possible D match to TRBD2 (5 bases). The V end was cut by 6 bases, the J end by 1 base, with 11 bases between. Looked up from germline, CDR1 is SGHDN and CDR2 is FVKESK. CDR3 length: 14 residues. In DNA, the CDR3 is TGTGCCAGCAGGCGACTGGAGGGCACAGATACGCAGTATTTT. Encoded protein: CASRRLEGTDTQYF.

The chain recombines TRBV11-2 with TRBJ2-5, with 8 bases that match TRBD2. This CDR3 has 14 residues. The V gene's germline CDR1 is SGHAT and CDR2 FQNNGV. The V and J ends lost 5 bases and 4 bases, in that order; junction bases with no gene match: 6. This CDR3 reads CASSNLAGGETQYF. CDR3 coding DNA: TGTGCCAGCAGCAACCTAGCGGGCGGAGAGACCCAGTACTTC.